The sequence of this TCR beta chain was determined in a study of OX40 agonist ivuxolimab in advanced cancers. General study findings and limits: Some nonresponders likewise displayed low normalized T-cell clonal expansion. Relative to CD4+, CD8+ T cells held more expanded clones on average.

Comments on this clone: Its antigen remains unidentified.

Method: immunoSEQ multiplex PCR; TCRdb's copy keeps in-frame clones and lacks some. The top ten hold around 25% of the sample, which has some 35,000 clones, around three quarters seen once. The CDR3 has 14 residues. The germline V and J ends were trimmed by 4 bases and 2 bases, with 11 bases remaining between them. The germline gives CDR1 ENHRY, CDR2 SYGVKD. The TCR was taken from an adult with an advanced solid tumor such as melanoma, head and neck, liver or kidney cancer. This chain uses TRBV10-3 with TRBJ1-2; D unclear. The source material was CD4+ or CD8+ T cells sorted from blood, sampled in a trial of the OX40 agonist ivuxolimab. For the CDR3, the DNA is TGTGCCATCAGTGGAGTAGCCTCCAACTATGGCTACACCTTC. Amino acids: CAISGVASNYGYTF.